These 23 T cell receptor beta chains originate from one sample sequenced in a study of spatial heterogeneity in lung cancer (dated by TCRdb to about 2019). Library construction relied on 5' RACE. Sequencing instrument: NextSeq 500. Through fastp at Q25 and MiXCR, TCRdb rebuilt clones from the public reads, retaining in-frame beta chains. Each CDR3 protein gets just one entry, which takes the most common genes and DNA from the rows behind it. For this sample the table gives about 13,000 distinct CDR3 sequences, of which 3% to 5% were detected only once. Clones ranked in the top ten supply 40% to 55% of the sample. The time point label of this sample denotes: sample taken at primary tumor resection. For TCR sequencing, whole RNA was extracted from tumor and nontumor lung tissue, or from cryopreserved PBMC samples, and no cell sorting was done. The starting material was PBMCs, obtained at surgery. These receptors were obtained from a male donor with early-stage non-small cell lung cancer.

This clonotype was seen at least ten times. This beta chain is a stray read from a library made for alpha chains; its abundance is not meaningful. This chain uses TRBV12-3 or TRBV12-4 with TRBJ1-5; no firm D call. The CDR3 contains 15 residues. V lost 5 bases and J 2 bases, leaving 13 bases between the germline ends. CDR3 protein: CASSNRGIGNQPQHF. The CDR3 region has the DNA TGTGCCAGCAGTAACAGAGGGATCGGCAATCAGCCCCAGCATTTT.

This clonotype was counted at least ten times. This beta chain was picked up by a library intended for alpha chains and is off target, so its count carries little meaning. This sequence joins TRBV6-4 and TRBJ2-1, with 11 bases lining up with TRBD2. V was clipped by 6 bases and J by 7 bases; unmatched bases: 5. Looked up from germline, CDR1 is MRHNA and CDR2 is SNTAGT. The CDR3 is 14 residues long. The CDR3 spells CASSPRTSGNEQFF. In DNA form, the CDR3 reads TGTGCCAGCAGCCCCCGGACTAGCGGGAATGAGCAGTTCTTC.

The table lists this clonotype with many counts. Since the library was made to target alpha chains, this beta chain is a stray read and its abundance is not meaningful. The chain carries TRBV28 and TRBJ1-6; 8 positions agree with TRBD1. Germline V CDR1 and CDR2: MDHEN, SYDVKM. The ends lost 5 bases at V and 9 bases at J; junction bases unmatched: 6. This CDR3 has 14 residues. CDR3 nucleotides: TGTGCCAGCAGTCCCGGACAGGGAGGTTCACCCCTCCACTTT. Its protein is CASSPGQGGSPLHF.

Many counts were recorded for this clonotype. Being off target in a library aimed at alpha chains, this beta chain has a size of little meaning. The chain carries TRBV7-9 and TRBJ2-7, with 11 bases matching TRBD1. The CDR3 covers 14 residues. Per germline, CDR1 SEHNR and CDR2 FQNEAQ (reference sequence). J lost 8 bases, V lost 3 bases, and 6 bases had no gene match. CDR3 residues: CASSLGQGGPQQYF. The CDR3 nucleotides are TGTGCCAGCAGCTTGGGACAGGGGGGGCCCCAGCAGTACTTC. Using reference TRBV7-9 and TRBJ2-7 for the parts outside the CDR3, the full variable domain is DTGVSQNPRHKITKRGQNVTFRCDPISEHNRLYWYRQTLGQGPEFLTYFQNEAQLEKSRLLSDRFSAERPKGSFSTLEIQRTEQGDSAMYLCASSLGQGGPQQYFGPGTRLTVT.

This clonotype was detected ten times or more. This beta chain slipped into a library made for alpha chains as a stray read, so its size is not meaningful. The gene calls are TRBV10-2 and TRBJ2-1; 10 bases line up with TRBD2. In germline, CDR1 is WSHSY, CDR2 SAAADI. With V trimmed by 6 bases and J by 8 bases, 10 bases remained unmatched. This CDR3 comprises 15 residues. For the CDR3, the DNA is TGCGCCAGCAGGGCAGGGCTAGCGGGAGTTGATGAGCAGTTCTTC. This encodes CASRAGLAGVDEQFF.

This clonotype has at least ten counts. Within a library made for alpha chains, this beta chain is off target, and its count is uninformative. Here the CDR3 reads CASSYRWTGVSTDTQYF. In nucleotides, the CDR3 is TGTGCCAGCAGTTACCGGTGGACAGGGGTTAGCACAGATACGCAGTATTTT. V gene TRBV6-5 combines with J gene TRBJ2-3, with 9 bases that match TRBD1. V dropped 2 bases and J dropped 0; count of bases not matched to a gene: 6. Germline V gene sequence: CDR1 MNHEY, CDR2 SVGAGI. There are 17 residues in the CDR3.

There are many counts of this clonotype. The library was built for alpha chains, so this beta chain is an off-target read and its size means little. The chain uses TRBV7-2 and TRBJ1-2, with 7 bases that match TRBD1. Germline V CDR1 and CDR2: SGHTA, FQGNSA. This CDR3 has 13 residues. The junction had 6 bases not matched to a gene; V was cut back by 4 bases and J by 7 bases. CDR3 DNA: TGTGCCAGCAGCTCCCGACAGGGCCGTGGCTACACCTTC. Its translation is CASSSRQGRGYTF.

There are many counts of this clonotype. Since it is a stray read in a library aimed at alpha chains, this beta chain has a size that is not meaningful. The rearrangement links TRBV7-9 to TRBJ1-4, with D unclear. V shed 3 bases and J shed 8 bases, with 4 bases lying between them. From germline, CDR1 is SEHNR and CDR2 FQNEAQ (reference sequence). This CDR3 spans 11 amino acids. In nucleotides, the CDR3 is TGTGCCAGCAGCTTGCGGGAAAAACTGTTTTTT. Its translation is CASSLREKLFF.

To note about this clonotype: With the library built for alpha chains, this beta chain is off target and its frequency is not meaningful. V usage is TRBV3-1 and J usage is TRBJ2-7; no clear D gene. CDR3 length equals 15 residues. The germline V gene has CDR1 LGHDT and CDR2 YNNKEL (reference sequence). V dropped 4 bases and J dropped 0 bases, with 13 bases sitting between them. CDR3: CASSPGGFPSYEQYF. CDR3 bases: TGTGCCAGCAGCCCCGGTGGATTCCCCTCCTACGAGCAGTACTTC.

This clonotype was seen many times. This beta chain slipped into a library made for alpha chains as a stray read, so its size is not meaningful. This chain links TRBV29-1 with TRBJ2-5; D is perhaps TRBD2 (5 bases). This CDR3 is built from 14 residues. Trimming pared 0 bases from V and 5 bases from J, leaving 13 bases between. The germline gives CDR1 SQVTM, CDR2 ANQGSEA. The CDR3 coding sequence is TGCAGCGTTGAAGATCAGGCAGGCGGGGAGACCCAGTACTTC. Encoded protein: CSVEDQAGGETQYF.

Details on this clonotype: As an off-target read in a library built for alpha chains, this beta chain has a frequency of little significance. CDR3: CASGFGYNEQFF. CDR3 DNA: TGTGCTAGTGGTTTTGGGTACAATGAGCAGTTCTTC. The gene calls are TRBV12-5 and TRBJ2-1, with D hard to call. Germline CDR1 LGHNT, CDR2 FRNRAP. This CDR3 is 12 amino acids long. Trimming removed 3 bases from V and 4 bases from J, with 4 bases in between. The full variable domain, completed using reference TRBV12-5 and TRBJ2-1, is DARVTQTPRHKVTEMGQEVTMRCQPILGHNTVFWYRQTMMQGLELLAYFRNRAPLDDSGMPKDRFSAEMPDATLATLKIQPSEPRDSAVYFCASGFGYNEQFFGPGTRLTVL.

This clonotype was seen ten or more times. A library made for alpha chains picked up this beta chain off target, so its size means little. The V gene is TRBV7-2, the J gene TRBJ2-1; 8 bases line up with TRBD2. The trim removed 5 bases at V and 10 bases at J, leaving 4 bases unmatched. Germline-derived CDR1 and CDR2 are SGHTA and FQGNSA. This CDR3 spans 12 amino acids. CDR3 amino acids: CASSPLAGEQFF. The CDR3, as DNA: TGTGCCAGCAGCCCTTTAGCGGGAGAGCAGTTCTTC.

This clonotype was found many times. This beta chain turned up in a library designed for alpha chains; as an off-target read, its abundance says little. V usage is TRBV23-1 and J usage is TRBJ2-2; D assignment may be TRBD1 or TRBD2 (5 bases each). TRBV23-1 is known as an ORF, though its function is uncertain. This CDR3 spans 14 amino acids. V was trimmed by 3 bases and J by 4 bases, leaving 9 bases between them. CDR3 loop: CASSQRGVTGELFF. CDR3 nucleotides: TGCGCCAGCAGTCAGAGAGGGGTCACCGGGGAGCTGTTTTTT.

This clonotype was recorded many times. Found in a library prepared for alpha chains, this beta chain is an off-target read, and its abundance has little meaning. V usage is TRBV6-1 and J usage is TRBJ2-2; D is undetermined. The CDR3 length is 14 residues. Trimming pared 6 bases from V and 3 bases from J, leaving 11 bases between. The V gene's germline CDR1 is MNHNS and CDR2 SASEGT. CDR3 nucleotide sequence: TGTGCCAGCAGAGGCCGGGCCTACACCGGGGAGCTGTTTTTT. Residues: CASRGRAYTGELFF.

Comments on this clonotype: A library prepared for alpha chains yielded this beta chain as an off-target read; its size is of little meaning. CDR3 sequence (DNA): TGCAGTGCTGCCCAGGGACAGGCCCGAGATACGCAGTATTTT. This translates into CSAAQGQARDTQYF. This sequence joins TRBV20-1 and TRBJ2-3, with TRBD1 matching 8 bases. Germline lookup yields CDR1 DFQATT and CDR2 SNEGSKA (reference sequence). Trimming cost V 5 bases and J 5 bases; bases outside gene matches: 9. The CDR3 contains 14 residues.

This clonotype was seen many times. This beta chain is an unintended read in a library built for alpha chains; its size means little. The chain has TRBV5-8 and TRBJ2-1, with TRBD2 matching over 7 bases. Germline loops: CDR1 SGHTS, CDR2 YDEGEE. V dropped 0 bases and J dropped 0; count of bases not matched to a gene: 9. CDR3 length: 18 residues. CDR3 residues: CASSLEVGLADSYNEQFF. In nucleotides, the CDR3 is TGTGCCAGCAGCTTGGAGGTTGGGCTAGCGGACTCCTACAATGAGCAGTTCTTC.

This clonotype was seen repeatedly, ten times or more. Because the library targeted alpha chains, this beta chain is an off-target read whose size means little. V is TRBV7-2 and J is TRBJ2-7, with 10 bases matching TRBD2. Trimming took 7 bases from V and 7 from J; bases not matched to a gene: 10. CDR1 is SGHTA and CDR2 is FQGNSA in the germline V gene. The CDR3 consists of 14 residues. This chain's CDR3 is CASKPASGSGEQYF. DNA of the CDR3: TGTGCCAGCAAGCCGGCTAGCGGGAGTGGTGAGCAGTACTTC.

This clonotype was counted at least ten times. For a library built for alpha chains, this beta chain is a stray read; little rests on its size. CDR3 DNA sequence: TGTGCCAGCAGCCCATGGTCTACAGGGTCCGAGCAGTACTTC. Amino acid sequence: CASSPWSTGSEQYF. The chain uses TRBV7-8 and TRBJ2-7; TRBD1 might be the D (6 bases). Looked up from germline, CDR1 is SGHVS and CDR2 is FQNEAQ. V was trimmed by 5 bases and J by 6 bases, leaving 17 bases between them. The CDR3 totals 14 residues.

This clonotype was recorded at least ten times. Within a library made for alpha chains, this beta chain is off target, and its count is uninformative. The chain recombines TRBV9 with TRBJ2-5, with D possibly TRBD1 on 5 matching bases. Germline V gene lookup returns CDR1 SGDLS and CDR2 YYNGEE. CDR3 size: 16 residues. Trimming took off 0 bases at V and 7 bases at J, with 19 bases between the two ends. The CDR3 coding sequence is TGTGCCAGCAGCGTAGATGCGGCAGGGCCTGAGTGGACCCAGTACTTC. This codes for CASSVDAAGPEWTQYF.

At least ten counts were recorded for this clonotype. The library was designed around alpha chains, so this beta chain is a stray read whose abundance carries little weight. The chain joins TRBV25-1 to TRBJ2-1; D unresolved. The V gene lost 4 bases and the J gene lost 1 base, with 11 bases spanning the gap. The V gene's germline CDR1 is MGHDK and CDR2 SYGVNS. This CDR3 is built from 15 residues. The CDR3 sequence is CASSARMSSYNEQFF. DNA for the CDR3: TGTGCCAGCAGTGCCCGAATGTCATCCTACAATGAGCAGTTCTTC. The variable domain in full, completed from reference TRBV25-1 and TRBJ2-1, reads EADIYQTPRYLVIGTGKKITLECSQTMGHDKMYWYQQDPGMELHLIHYSYGVNSTEKGDLSSESTVSRIRTEHFPLTLESARPSHTSQYLCASSARMSSYNEQFFGPGTRLTVL.

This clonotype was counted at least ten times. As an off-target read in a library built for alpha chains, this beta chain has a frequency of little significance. The CDR3 nucleotides are TGTGCCAGCAGTTCGTCAGTTTTGCCGGGCGAGCAGTTCTTC. It translates to CASSSSVLPGEQFF. The rearrangement joins TRBV28 to TRBJ2-1; D gene ambiguous. The CDR3 is made up of 14 amino acids. V was trimmed by 4 bases and J by 10 bases, leaving 17 bases between them. CDR1 MDHEN and CDR2 SYDVKM come from the germline V gene.

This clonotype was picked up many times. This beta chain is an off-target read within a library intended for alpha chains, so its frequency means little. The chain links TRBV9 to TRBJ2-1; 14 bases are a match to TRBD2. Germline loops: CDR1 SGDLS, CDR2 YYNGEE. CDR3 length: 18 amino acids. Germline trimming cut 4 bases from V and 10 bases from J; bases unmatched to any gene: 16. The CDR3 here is CASSPHSSGTSGSGEQFF. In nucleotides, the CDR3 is TGTGCCAGCAGCCCCCACTCTTCCGGGACTAGCGGGAGTGGGGAGCAGTTCTTC.

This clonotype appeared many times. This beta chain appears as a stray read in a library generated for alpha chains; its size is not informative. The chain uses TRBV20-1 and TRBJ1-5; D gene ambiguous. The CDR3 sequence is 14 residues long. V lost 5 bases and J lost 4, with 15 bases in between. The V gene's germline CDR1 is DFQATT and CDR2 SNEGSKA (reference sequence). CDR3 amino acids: CSARYGLGNQPQHF. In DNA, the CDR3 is TGCAGTGCTCGGTACGGTCTGGGGAATCAGCCCCAGCATTTT.